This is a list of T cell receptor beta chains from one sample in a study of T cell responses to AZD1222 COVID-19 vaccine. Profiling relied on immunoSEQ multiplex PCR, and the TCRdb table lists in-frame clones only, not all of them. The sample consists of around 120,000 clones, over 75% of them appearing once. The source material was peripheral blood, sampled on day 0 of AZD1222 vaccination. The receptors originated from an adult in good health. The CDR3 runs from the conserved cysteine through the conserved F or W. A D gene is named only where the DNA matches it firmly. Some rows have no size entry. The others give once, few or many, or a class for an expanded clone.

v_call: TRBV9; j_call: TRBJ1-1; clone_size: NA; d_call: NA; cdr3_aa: CASSVDGGLRAFF; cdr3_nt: TGTGCCAGCAGCGTAGACGGTGGCTTGCGGGCTTTCTTT
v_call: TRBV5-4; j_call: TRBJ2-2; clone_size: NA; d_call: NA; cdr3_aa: CASSRRQASTGELFF; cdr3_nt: TGTGCCAGCAGCCGTAGACAAGCTAGCACCGGGGAGCTGTTTTTT
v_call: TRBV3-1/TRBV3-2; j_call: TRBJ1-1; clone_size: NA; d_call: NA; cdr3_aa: CASSQEAWPGRDTEAFF; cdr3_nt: TGTGCCAGCAGCCAAGAAGCCTGGCCAGGAAGGGACACTGAAGCTTTCTTT
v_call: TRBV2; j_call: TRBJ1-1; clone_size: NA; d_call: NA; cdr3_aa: CASSRLLEAFF; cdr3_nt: TGTGCCAGCAGCCGACTTCTTGAAGCTTTCTTT
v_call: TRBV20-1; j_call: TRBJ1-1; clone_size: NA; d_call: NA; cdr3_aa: CGLGGNTEAFF; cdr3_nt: TGCGGTCTAGGAGGGAACACTGAAGCTTTCTTT
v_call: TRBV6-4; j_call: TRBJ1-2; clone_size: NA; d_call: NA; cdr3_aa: CASSDIGHRQYTF; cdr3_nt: TGTGCCAGCAGTGACATCGGGCACAGGCAATACACCTTC
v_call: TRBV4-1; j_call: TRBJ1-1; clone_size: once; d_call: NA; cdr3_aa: CASSQENTLNTEAFF; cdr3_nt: TGCGCCAGCAGCCAAGAGAACACCTTGAACACTGAAGCTTTCTTT
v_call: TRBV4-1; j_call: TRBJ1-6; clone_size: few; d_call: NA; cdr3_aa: CASSQDQDSYYNSPLHF; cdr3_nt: TGCGCCAGCAGCCAAGATCAAGACTCCTACTATAATTCACCCCTCCACTTT
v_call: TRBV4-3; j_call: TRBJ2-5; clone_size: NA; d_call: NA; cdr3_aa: CASSQDPDRAGGTQYF; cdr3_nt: TGCGCCAGCAGCCAAGATCCTGACAGGGCCGGGGGGACCCAGTACTTC
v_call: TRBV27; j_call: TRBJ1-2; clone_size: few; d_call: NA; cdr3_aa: CASSSNRQLGYTF; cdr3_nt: TGTGCCAGCAGTTCAAATCGGCAGTTGGGCTACACCTTC
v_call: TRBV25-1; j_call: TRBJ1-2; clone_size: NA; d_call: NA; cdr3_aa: CASSDKGVSNYGYTF; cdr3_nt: TGTGCCAGCAGTGATAAGGGGGTGTCTAACTATGGCTACACCTTC
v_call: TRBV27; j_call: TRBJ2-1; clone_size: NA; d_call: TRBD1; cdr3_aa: CASRTGSPGLNEQFF; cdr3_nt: TGTGCCAGCAGGACAGGGTCTCCTGGGCTGAATGAGCAGTTCTTC
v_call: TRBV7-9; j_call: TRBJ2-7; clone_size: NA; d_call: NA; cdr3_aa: CASSLTAGGNYEQYF; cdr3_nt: TGTGCCAGCAGCTTAACTGCAGGGGGGAACTACGAGCAGTACTTC
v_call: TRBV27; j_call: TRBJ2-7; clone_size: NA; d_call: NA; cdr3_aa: CASSDYSKEQYF; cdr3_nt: TGTGCCAGCAGCGACTACTCAAAGGAGCAGTACTTC
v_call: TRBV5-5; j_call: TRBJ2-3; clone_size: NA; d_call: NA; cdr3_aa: CASNAQEGSTDTQYF; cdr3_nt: TGTGCCAGCAACGCGCAGGAGGGTTCCACAGATACGCAGTATTTT
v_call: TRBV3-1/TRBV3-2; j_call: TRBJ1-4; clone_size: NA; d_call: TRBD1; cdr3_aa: CASSLRQGDEKLFF; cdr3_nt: TGTGCCAGCAGCTTAAGACAGGGTGACGAAAAACTGTTTTTT
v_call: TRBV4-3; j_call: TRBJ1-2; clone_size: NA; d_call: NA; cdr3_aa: CASSQDREGYGYTF; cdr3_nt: TGCGCCAGCAGCCAAGACAGGGAGGGCTATGGCTACACCTTC
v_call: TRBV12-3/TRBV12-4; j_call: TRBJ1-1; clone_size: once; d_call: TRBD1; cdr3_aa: CASSLGQGAIAFF; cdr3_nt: TGTGCCAGCAGTTTAGGACAGGGGGCGATCGCTTTCTTT
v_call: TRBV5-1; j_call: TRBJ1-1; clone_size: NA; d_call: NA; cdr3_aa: CASSERGRDTEAFF; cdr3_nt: TGCGCCAGCAGCGAAAGGGGCCGCGACACTGAAGCTTTCTTT
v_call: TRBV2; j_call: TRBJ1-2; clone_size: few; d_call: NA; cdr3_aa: CARPLSGNYGYTF; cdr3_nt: TGTGCCAGACCTCTCTCAGGGAACTATGGCTACACCTTC
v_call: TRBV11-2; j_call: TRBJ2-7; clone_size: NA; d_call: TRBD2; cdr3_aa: CASASGEPYEQYF; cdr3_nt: TGTGCCTCGGCCAGCGGGGAACCCTACGAGCAGTACTTC
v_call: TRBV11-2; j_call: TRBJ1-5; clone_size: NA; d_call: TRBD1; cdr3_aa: CASSLGTGHSNQPQHF; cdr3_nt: TGTGCCAGCAGCCTCGGGACAGGGCACAGCAATCAGCCCCAGCATTTT
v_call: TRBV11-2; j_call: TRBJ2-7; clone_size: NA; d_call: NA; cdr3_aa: CASSLAGAGSYEQYF; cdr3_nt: TGTGCCAGCAGCTTAGCTGGGGCCGGCTCCTACGAGCAGTACTTC
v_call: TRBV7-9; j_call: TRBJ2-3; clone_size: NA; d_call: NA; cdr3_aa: CASSLARLPTDTQYF; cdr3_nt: TGTGCCAGCAGCTTAGCACGGCTTCCCACAGATACGCAGTATTTT
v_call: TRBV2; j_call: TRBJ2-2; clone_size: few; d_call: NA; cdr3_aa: CASRVDGANTGELFF; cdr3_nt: TGTGCCAGCAGGGTGGACGGCGCGAACACCGGGGAGCTGTTTTTT
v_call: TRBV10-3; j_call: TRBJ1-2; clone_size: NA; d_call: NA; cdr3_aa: CAISEGGPYGYTF; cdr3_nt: TGTGCCATCAGTGAGGGGGGACCTTATGGCTACACCTTC
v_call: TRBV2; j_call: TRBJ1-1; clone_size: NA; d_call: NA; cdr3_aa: CASSERARGEAFF; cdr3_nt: TGTGCCAGCAGTGAACGGGCTAGGGGGGAAGCTTTCTTT
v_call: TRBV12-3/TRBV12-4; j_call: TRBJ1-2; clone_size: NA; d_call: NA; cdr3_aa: CASSLRLGYGYTF; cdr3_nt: TGTGCCAGCAGTTTAAGGTTGGGCTATGGCTACACCTTC
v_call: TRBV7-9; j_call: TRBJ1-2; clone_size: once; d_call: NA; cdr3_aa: CASSLNRNYGYTF; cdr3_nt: TGTGCCAGCAGCTTAAACCGAAACTATGGCTACACCTTC
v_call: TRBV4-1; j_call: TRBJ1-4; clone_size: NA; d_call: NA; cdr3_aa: CASSQGRGEKLFF; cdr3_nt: TGCGCCAGCAGCCAAGGGAGGGGGGAAAAACTGTTTTTT
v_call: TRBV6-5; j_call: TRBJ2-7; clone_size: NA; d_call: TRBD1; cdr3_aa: CASRSTGGSPGEQYF; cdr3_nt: TGTGCCAGCAGGTCAACAGGGGGAAGTCCTGGCGAGCAGTACTTC
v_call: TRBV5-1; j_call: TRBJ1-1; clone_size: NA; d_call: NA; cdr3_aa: CASSLEGTPFMNTEAFF; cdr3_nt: TGCGCCAGCAGCTTGGAGGGGACACCATTCATGAACACTGAAGCTTTCTTT
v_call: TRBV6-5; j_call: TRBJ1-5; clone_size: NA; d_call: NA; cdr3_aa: CASRGGGNQPQHF; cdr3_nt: TGTGCCAGCAGAGGTGGAGGTAATCAGCCCCAGCATTTT
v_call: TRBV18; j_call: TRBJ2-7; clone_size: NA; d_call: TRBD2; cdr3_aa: CASSPPSGGAYEQYF; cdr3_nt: TGTGCCAGCTCACCCCCTAGCGGGGGGGCCTACGAGCAGTACTTC
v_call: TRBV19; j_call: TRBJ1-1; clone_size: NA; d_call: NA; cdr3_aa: CASSIGWTTFEAFF; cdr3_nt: TGTGCCAGTAGTATAGGCTGGACTACCTTTGAAGCTTTCTTT
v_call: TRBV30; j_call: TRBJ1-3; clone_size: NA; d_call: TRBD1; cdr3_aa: CAWSIQGRYTIYF; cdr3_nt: TGTGCCTGGAGTATACAGGGGAGGTACACCATATATTTT
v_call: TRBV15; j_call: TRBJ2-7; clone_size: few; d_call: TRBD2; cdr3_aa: CATSRGVGTRKYEQYF; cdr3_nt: TGTGCCACCAGCAGAGGGGTCGGGACTAGAAAATACGAGCAGTACTTC
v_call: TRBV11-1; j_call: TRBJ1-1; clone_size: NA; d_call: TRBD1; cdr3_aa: CASRRTGIITEAFF; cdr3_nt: TGTGCCAGCAGGCGGACAGGGATTATCACTGAAGCTTTCTTT
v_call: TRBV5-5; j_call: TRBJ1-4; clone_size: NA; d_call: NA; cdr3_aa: CASSLGLGRDEKLFF; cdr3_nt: TGTGCCAGCAGCTTGGGTTTGGGCAGGGATGAAAAACTGTTTTTT
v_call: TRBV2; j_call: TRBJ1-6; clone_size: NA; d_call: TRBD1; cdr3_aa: CASSTDRVESSPLHF; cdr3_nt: TGTGCCAGCAGCACGGACAGGGTCGAGAGTTCACCCCTCCACTTT
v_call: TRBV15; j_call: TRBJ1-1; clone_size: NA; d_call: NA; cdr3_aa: CATRTSVGDTEAFF; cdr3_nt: TGTGCCACCAGGACCTCAGTGGGAGACACTGAAGCTTTCTTT
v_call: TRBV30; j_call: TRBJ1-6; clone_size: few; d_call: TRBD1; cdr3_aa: CAWREMGHRGSPLHF; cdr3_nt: TGTGCCTGGAGGGAAATGGGGCACAGGGGCTCACCCCTCCACTTT
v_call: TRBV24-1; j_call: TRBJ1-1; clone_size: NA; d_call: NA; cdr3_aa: CATSSTGTVNTEAFF; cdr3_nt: TGTGCCACCAGCTCTACCGGGACGGTGAACACTGAAGCTTTCTTT
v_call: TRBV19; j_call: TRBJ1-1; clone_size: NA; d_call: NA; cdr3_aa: CASSATGWGTEAFF; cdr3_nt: TGTGCCAGTAGTGCCACAGGGTGGGGCACTGAAGCTTTCTTT
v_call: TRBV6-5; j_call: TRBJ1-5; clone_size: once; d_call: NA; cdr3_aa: CASRQVNNQPQHF; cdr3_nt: TGTGCCAGCAGGCAGGTCAACAATCAGCCCCAGCATTTT
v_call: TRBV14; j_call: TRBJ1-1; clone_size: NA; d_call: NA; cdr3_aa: CASSQVDLGNTEAFF; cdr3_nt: TGTGCCAGCAGCCAAGTCGATCTGGGGAACACTGAAGCTTTCTTT
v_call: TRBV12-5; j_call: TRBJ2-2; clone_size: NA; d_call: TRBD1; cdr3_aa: CASGLGQGAGELFF; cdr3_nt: TGTGCTAGTGGTTTGGGACAGGGGGCCGGGGAGCTGTTTTTT
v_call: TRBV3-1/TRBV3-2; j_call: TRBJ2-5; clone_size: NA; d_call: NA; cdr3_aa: CASSGSSWGLETQYF; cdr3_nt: TGTGCCAGCAGCGGATCATCCTGGGGGTTAGAGACCCAGTACTTC
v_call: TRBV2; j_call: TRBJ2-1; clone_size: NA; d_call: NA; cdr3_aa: CASSFLDGANEQFF; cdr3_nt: TGTGCCAGCAGCTTCCTCGACGGGGCCAATGAGCAGTTCTTC